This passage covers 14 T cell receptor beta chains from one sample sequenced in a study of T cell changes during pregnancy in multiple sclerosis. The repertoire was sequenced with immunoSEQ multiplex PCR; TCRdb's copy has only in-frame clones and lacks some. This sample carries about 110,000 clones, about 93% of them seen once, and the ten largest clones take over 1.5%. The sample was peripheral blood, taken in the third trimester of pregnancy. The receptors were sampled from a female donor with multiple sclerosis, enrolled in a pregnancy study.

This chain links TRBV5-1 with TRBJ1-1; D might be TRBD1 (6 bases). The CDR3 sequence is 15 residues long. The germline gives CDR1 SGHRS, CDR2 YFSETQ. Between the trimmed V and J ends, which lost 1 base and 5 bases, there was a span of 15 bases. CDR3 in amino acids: CASSLTGAGVTEAFF. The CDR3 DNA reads TGCGCCAGCAGCTTGACTGGCGCAGGGGTTACTGAAGCTTTCTTT.

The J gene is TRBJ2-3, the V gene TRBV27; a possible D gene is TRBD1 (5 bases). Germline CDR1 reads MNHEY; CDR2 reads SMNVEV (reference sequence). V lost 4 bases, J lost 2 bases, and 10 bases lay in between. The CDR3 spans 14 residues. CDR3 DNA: TGTGCCAGCAGTTCCGGACAATACACAGATACGCAGTATTTT. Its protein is CASSSGQYTDTQYF.

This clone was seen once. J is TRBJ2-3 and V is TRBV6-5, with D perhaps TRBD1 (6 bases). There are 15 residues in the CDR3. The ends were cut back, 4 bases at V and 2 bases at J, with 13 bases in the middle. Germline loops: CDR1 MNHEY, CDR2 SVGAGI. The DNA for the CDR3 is TGTGCCAGCAGTTTACTAGGGGGTCCCACAGATACGCAGTATTTT. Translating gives CASSLLGGPTDTQYF.

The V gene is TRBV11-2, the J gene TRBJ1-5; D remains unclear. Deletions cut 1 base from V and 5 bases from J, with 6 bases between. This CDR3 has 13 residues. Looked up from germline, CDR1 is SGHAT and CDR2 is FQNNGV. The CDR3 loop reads CASSLVEDQPQHF. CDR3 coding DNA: TGTGCCAGCAGCTTAGTGGAGGATCAGCCCCAGCATTTT.

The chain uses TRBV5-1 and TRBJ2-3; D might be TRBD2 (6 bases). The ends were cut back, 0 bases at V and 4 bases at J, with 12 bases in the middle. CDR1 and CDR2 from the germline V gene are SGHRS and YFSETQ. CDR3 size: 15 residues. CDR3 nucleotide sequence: TGCGCCAGCAGCTTGGAGGCGGGAAAGGCAGATACGCAGTATTTT. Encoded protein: CASSLEAGKADTQYF.

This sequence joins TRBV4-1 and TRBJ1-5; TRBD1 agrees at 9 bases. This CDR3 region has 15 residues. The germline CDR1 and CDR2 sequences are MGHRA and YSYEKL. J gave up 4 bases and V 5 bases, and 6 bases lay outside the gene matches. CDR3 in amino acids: CASSTPGTGNQPQHF. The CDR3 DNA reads TGCGCCAGCAGCACCCCCGGGACAGGGAATCAGCCCCAGCATTTT.

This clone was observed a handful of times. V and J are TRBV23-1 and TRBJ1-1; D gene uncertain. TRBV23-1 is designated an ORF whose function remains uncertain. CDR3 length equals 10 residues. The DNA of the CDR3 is TGCCTCATTCGGAGCACTGAAGCTTTCTTT. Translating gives CLIRSTEAFF.

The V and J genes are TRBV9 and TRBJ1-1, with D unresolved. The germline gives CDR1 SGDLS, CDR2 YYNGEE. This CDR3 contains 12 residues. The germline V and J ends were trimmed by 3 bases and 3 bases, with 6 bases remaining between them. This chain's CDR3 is CASSGPYTEAFF. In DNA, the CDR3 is TGTGCCAGCAGCGGGCCGTACACTGAAGCTTTCTTT.

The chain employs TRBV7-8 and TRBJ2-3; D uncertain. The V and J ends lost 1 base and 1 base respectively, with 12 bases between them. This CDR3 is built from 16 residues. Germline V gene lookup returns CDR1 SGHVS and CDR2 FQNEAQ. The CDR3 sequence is CASSLDIPRGTDTQYF. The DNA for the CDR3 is TGTGCCAGCAGCTTAGACATCCCCCGTGGCACAGATACGCAGTATTTT.

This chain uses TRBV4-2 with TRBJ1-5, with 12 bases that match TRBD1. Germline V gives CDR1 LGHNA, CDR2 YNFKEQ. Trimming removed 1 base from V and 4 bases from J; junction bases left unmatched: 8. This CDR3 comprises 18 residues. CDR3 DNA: TGTGCCAGCAGCCAAGGTACCGGGACAGGGGGCGGTAATCAGCCCCAGCATTTT. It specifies CASSQGTGTGGGNQPQHF.

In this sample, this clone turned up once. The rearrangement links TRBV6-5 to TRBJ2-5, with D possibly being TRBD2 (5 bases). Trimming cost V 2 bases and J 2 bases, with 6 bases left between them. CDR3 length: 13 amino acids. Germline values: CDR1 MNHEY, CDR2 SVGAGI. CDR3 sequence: CASSYTRQETQYF. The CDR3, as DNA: TGTGCCAGCAGTTACACTAGGCAAGAGACCCAGTACTTC.

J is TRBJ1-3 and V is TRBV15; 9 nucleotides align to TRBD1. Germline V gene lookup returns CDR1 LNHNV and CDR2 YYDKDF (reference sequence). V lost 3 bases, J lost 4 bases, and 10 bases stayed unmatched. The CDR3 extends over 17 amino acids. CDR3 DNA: TGTGCCACCAGCAGGATCCCGGGACAGGGTTTAGGAAACACCATATATTTT. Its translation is CATSRIPGQGLGNTIYF.

The DNA for the CDR3 is TGTGCCAGCAGCTTAGTCAGGGGGAAGTCCGGGGAGCTGTTTTTT. It translates to CASSLVRGKSGELFF. The V call is TRBV7-6, the J call TRBJ2-2; 7 bases fit TRBD1. The germline V gene has CDR1 SGHVS and CDR2 FNYEAQ. The CDR3 is 15 amino acids. The junction had 5 bases not matched to a gene; V was cut back by 1 base and J by 6 bases.

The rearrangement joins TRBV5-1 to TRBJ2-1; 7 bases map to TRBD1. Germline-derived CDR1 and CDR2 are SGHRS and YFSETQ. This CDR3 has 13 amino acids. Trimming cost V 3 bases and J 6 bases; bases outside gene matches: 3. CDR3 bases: TGCGCCAGCAGCTCTTACAGGGGCAATGAGCAGTTCTTC. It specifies CASSSYRGNEQFF.